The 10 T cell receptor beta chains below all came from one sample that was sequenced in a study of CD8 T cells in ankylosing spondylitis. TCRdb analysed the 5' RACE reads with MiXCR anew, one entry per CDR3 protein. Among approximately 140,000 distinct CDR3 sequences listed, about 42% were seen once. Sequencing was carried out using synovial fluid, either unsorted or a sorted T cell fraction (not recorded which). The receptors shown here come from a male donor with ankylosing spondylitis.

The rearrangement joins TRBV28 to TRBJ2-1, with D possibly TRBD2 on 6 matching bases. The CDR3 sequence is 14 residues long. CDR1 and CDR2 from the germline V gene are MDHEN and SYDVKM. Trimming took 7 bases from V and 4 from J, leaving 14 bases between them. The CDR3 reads CASTESGGYNEQFF. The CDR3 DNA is TGTGCCAGCACAGAGAGCGGAGGGTACAATGAGCAGTTCTTC.

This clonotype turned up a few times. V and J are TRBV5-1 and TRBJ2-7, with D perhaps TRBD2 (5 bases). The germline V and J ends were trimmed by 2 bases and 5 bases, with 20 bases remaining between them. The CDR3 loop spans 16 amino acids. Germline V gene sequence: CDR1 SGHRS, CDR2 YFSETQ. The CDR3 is CASSFGVGSDFDEQYF. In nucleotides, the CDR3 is TGCGCCAGCAGCTTCGGGGTTGGCTCGGACTTCGACGAGCAGTACTTC.

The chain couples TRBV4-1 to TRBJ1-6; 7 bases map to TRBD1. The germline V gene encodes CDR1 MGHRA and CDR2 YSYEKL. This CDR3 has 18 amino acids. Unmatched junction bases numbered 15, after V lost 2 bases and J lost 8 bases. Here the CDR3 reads CASSQISAPDREDSPLHF. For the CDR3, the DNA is TGCGCCAGCAGCCAAATATCGGCCCCAGACAGGGAGGATTCACCCCTCCACTTT.

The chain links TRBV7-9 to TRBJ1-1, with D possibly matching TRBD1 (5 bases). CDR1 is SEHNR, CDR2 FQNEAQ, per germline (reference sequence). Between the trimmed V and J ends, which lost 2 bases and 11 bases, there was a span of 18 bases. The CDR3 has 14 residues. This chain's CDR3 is CASSLYYPAGLAFF. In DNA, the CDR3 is TGTGCCAGCAGCTTATACTATCCGGCAGGGCTCGCTTTCTTT. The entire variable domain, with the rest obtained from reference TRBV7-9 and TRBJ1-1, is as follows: DTGVSQNPRHKITKRGQNVTFRCDPISEHNRLYWYRQTLGQGPEFLTYFQNEAQLEKSRLLSDRFSAERPKGSFSTLEIQRTEQGDSAMYLCASSLYYPAGLAFFGQGTRLTVV.

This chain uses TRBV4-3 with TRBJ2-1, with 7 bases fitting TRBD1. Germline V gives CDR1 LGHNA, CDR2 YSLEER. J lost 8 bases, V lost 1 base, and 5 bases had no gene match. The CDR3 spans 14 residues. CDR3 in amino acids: CASSQGQGSDEQFF. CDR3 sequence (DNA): TGCGCCAGCAGCCAAGGACAGGGAAGCGATGAGCAGTTCTTC.

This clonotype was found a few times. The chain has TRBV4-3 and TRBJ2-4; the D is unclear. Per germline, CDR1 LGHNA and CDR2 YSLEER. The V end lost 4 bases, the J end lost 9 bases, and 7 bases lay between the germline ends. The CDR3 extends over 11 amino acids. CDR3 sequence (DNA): TGCGCCAGCAGCCGGTATGGCATTCAGTACTTC. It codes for CASSRYGIQYF.

The CDR3 coding sequence is TGTGCCAGCAGTGCCCAGGGACTCCCGAACACTGAAGCTTTCTTT. This codes for CASSAQGLPNTEAFF. This sequence joins TRBV6-4 and TRBJ1-1; D possibly corresponds to TRBD1 (5 bases). CDR1 and CDR2 from the germline V gene are MRHNA and SNTAGT. This CDR3 is 15 amino acids long. V shed 4 bases and J shed 1 base, with 13 bases lying between them.

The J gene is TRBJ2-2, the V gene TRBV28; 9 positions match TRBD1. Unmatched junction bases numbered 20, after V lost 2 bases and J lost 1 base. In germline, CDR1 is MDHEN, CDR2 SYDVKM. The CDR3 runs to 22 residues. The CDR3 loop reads CASSLRSRRQGVNDENTGELFF. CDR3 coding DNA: TGTGCCAGCAGTTTACGCAGCCGGAGACAGGGGGTAAACGATGAGAACACCGGGGAGCTGTTTTTT.

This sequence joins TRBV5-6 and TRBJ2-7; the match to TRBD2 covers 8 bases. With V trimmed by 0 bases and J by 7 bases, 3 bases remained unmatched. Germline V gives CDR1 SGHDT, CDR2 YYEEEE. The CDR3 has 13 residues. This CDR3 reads CASSLGERGEQYF. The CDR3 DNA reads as TGTGCCAGCAGCTTGGGCGAGCGGGGGGAGCAGTACTTC.

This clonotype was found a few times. CDR3 sequence: CASSLPGPEPVNTIYF. The DNA of the CDR3 is TGTGCCAGCAGTCTCCCGGGACCGGAGCCCGTAAACACCATATATTTT. The chain employs TRBV12-3 or TRBV12-4 and TRBJ1-3, with D tentatively TRBD1 (5 bases). The CDR3 is made up of 16 amino acids. V was cut by 5 bases and J by 6 bases, with 20 bases left in between.